This T cell receptor (beta chain) is drawn from a study of breast tumors, draining lymph nodes, adjacent tissues. Broader study findings: Luminal-like breast cancer showed significantly higher tumor–nontumor repertoire similarity than basal-like. Data only fit, rather than demonstrated, lymph node origin of most tumor T cells. Data fit most tumor T cells coming from lymph node, expanding in tumor. Tumors had less TCR diversity than lymph nodes, more than nontumor tissue.

CDR1 and CDR2 from the germline V gene are SGHAT and FQNNGV. Deletions cut 4 bases from V and 3 bases from J, with 16 bases between. The CDR3 runs 15 residues. This clonotype appeared many times. The antigen is unknown. TCRdb re-called the multiplex PCR reads through MiXCR, storing one row per CDR3 protein. The data show approximately 130,000 distinct CDR3 sequences, 21% seen once. Samples came from axillary lymph nodes draining the breast cancer. The sequence was collected from a female donor with breast cancer. Some clones in this sample may be carry-over from other donors' samples. The sequencing sample was made of axillary lymph node tissue. This rearrangement joins TRBV11-2 to TRBJ2-7; possibly TRBD1 or TRBD2 for D (6 bases each). As DNA, the CDR3 is TGTGCCAGCAGCTCGTCCAGAGGGGGGAACTACGAGCAGTACTTC. Translation gives CASSSSRGGNYEQYF.